A single sample is the source of the 21 T cell receptor beta chains below, sequenced in a study of T cells after yellow fever vaccination. TCRdb processed the 5' RACE reads anew with MiXCR; each CDR3 protein has one entry. Found here are a few hundred thousand distinct CDR3 sequences, about 17% of them singletons; the top ten hold approximately 15%. The sample here was PBMCs, taken 5 to 6 days after the first yellow fever vaccination. The receptors stem from a man younger than 30 who received the YFV17D yellow fever vaccine.

This clonotype was recorded a few times. The genes are TRBV4-3 and TRBJ2-7; unclear D gene. Trimming left V 0 bases short and J 3 bases short, with 12 bases between. The CDR3 covers 15 residues. The V gene's germline CDR1 is LGHNA and CDR2 YSLEER. The chain's CDR3 is CASSQDFATGYEQYF. The CDR3 DNA reads as TGCGCCAGCAGCCAAGATTTCGCTACGGGCTACGAGCAGTACTTC.

The V call is TRBV5-1, the J call TRBJ1-6; D may be TRBD1 (6 bases). With 1 base removed from V and 10 bases from J, the gap between germline ends came to 15 bases. The germline gives CDR1 SGHRS, CDR2 YFSETQ. The CDR3 length is 15 residues. CDR3 protein: CASSLQTGGGSPLHF. CDR3 nucleotide sequence: TGCGCCAGCAGCTTGCAGACAGGCGGGGGATCACCCCTCCACTTT. The variable domain in full, with the rest retrieved from reference TRBV5-1 and TRBJ1-6, is KAGVTQTPRYLIKTRGQQVTLSCSPISGHRSVSWYQQTPGQGLQFLFEYFSETQRNKGNFPGRFSGRQFSNSRSEMNVSTLELGDSALYLCASSLQTGGGSPLHFGNGTRLTVT.

This chain links TRBV25-1 with TRBJ1-1, with 8 bases fitting TRBD1. V dropped 7 bases and J dropped 6; count of bases not matched to a gene: 19. The CDR3 contains 17 residues. Per the germline V gene, CDR1 is MGHDK and CDR2 is SYGVNS. The CDR3 nucleotides are TGTGCCAGCAACACTCGACAGGGGTCCCTTCCAAGACCTGAAGCTTTCTTT. As protein: CASNTRQGSLPRPEAFF.

This rearrangement joins TRBV12-3 or TRBV12-4 to TRBJ1-1; tentative D call: TRBD1 (5 bases). Between the trimmed V and J ends, which lost 6 bases and 4 bases, there was a span of 12 bases. CDR3 length equals 13 residues. In DNA form, the CDR3 reads TGTGCCAGCAGACCACAGGATATCACTGAAGCTTTCTTT. This encodes CASRPQDITEAFF.

The V gene is TRBV6-1, the J gene TRBJ2-6; D may correspond to TRBD1 or TRBD2 (5 bases each). Germline loops: CDR1 MNHNS, CDR2 SASEGT. The CDR3 covers 14 residues. V lost 7 bases to trimming and J lost 0 bases, with 7 bases between them. CDR3 sequence (DNA): TGTGCCAGCAAGGGGAGCTCTGGGGCCAACGTCCTGACTTTC. As protein: CASKGSSGANVLTF.

The chain combines TRBV9 with TRBJ2-5, with TRBD2 identical over 11 bases. V was clipped by 3 bases and J by 7 bases; unmatched bases: 14. The CDR3 covers 17 residues. Germline CDR1 SGDLS, CDR2 YYNGEE. CDR3 residues: CASSANPSGGSPMTQYF. The CDR3 nucleotides read TGTGCCAGCAGCGCGAACCCTAGCGGGGGGTCCCCAATGACCCAGTACTTC. Drawing the rest from reference TRBV9 and TRBJ2-5, the complete variable domain is DSGVTQTPKHLITATGQRVTLRCSPRSGDLSVYWYQQSLDQGLQFLIQYYNGEERAKGNILERFSAQQFPDLHSELNLSSLELGDSALYFCASSANPSGGSPMTQYFGPGTRLLVL.

This chain joins TRBV7-2 and TRBJ2-2; 7 bases map to TRBD1. In germline, CDR1 is SGHTA, CDR2 FQGNSA. The CDR3 consists of 15 residues. J was trimmed by 6 bases and V by 2 bases; bases with no gene match: 6. The CDR3 nucleotides read TGTGCCAGCAGCTTAAGAATAGGGGGCTCCGGGGAGCTGTTTTTT. This translates into CASSLRIGGSGELFF.

This clonotype was counted at least ten times. The CDR3: CASTSAGAGNEQFF. The CDR3 nucleotides read TGCGCCAGCACCAGCGCCGGGGCGGGGAATGAGCAGTTCTTC. V and J are TRBV5-1 and TRBJ2-1; possibly TRBD2 for D (6 bases). Germline CDR1 is SGHRS and CDR2 is YFSETQ. Trimming shortened V by 6 bases and J by 7 bases, and 17 bases separated the two germline ends. The CDR3 runs 14 residues. The variable domain in full, with the rest retrieved from reference TRBV5-1 and TRBJ2-1, is KAGVTQTPRYLIKTRGQQVTLSCSPISGHRSVSWYQQTPGQGLQFLFEYFSETQRNKGNFPGRFSGRQFSNSRSEMNVSTLELGDSALYLCASTSAGAGNEQFFGPGTRLTVL.

This clonotype has just a few counts. The V and J genes are TRBV25-1 and TRBJ1-4, with no clear D. V shed 6 bases and J shed 0 bases, with 8 bases lying between them. This CDR3 region has 14 residues. Germline V gene data show CDR1 as MGHDK and CDR2 as SYGVNS. The CDR3 region is CASRSPATNEKLFF. The CDR3 region has the DNA TGTGCCAGCAGGTCCCCAGCAACTAATGAAAAACTGTTTTTT.

CDR3 in DNA: TGTGCCAGCAGCGTACGGGATATGGATGAGCAGTTCTTC. Amino acids: CASSVRDMDEQFF. The chain employs TRBV9 and TRBJ2-1; perhaps TRBD2 as D (5 bases). Germline-derived CDR1 and CDR2 are SGDLS and YYNGEE. With 1 base removed from V and 8 bases from J, the gap between germline ends came to 10 bases. The CDR3 length is 13 residues.

In this sample, this clonotype turned up a few times. The genes are TRBV7-2 and TRBJ2-7, with 11 positions matching TRBD2. The CDR3 covers 17 residues. Germline V gene sequence: CDR1 SGHTA, CDR2 FQGNSA. The ends lost 0 bases at V and 5 bases at J; junction bases unmatched: 9. The CDR3 region is CASSLAASGGLWDEQYF. DNA of the CDR3: TGTGCCAGCAGCTTAGCGGCTAGCGGGGGGTTATGGGACGAGCAGTACTTC.

This clonotype was counted between two and nine times. The chain couples TRBV7-9 to TRBJ2-2; 7 bases are a match to TRBD2. Germline values: CDR1 SEHNR, CDR2 FQNEAQ (reference sequence). With V trimmed by 3 bases and J by 4 bases, 5 bases remained unmatched. This CDR3 region has 15 residues. Here the CDR3 DNA reads TGTGCCAGCAGCTTGGGTAGCGGGTTCACCGGGGAGCTGTTTTTT. Translating it yields CASSLGSGFTGELFF.

The J gene is TRBJ2-1, the V gene TRBV2, with D unresolved. CDR3 size: 13 residues. The germline V gene has CDR1 SNHLY and CDR2 FYNNEI. Trimming shortened V by 6 bases and J by 6 bases, and 12 bases separated the two germline ends. CDR3 sequence (DNA): TGTGCCAGCAGCGACGGTCCCGTCAATGAGCAGTTCTTC. Translating gives CASSDGPVNEQFF.

This clonotype has more than one count but fewer than ten. The rearrangement links TRBV29-1 to TRBJ2-2; D is unresolved. CDR1 SQVTM and CDR2 ANQGSEA come from the germline V gene. The CDR3 length is 17 residues. Trimming shortened V by 2 bases and J by 2 bases, and 18 bases separated the two germline ends. DNA of the CDR3: TGCAGCGTTGAACCGAACCCCGGCGCAGCAAACACCGGGGAGCTGTTTTTT. Its translation is CSVEPNPGAANTGELFF.

This clonotype has ten or more counts. The chain couples TRBV3-1 to TRBJ2-3; 10 positions match TRBD2. The trim removed 1 base at V and 6 bases at J, leaving 10 bases unmatched. Per the germline V gene, CDR1 is LGHDT and CDR2 is YNNKEL (reference sequence). This CDR3 has 17 amino acids. The CDR3 spells CASSQVLELAGLDTQYF. DNA for the CDR3: TGTGCCAGCAGCCAAGTGCTTGAACTAGCGGGGCTCGATACGCAGTATTTT.

This clonotype was found a few times. The chain carries TRBV6-2 or TRBV6-3 and TRBJ2-5; 14 bases map to TRBD2. CDR1 MNHEY and CDR2 SVGEGT come from the germline V gene. The V gene end was trimmed by 5 bases and the J gene end by 4 bases; junction bases not matched to a gene: 12. The CDR3 covers 18 residues. The CDR3 region has the DNA TGTGCCAGCAGTAATCTTCGACTAGCGGGGGGGCCGAGAGAGACCCAGTACTTC. It yields the protein CASSNLRLAGGPRETQYF.

This clonotype was seen only a few times. J is TRBJ1-3 and V is TRBV4-3; TRBD1 might be the D (6 bases). V shed 0 bases and J shed 2 bases, with 14 bases lying between them. This CDR3 has 17 residues. Germline CDR1 is LGHNA and CDR2 is YSLEER. CDR3 in amino acids: CASSQDLKGDAGNTIYF. CDR3 nucleotide sequence: TGCGCCAGCAGCCAAGATCTTAAGGGGGACGCTGGAAACACCATATATTTT.

The CDR3 region is CASSYRAGGAGANVLTF. DNA for the CDR3: TGTGCCAGCAGTTACAGGGCGGGGGGAGCTGGGGCCAACGTCCTGACTTTC. The rearrangement links TRBV6-5 to TRBJ2-6, with 8 nucleotides matching TRBD2. With V trimmed by 2 bases and J by 2 bases, 5 bases remained unmatched. Germline V gene lookup returns CDR1 MNHEY and CDR2 SVGAGI. The CDR3 spans 17 residues.

V is TRBV18 and J is TRBJ1-5; a weak D match, TRBD1 (6 bases). The germline CDR1 and CDR2 sequences are KGHSH and LQKENI. The CDR3 is 16 residues long. The V gene lost 0 bases and the J gene lost 7 bases, with 16 bases spanning the gap. The DNA of the CDR3 is TGTGCCAGCTCACCACCGTGGGGGGGCGGAGGCCAGCCCCAGCATTTT. Encoded protein: CASSPPWGGGGQPQHF.

The chain has TRBV12-3 or TRBV12-4 and TRBJ1-1; 8 nucleotides line up with TRBD1. This CDR3 region has 16 residues. V lost 3 bases to trimming and J lost 8 bases; unmatched junction nucleotides: 14. The CDR3 loop reads CASSFSLGQGAEEAFF. The CDR3 bases are TGTGCCAGCAGTTTCAGTCTGGGGCAGGGGGCTGAGGAAGCTTTCTTT.

This clonotype was picked up a small number of times. The chain uses TRBV5-1 and TRBJ2-2; D gene unclear. This CDR3 has 14 amino acids. Germline assignment: CDR1 SGHRS and CDR2 YFSETQ. V lost 4 bases to trimming and J lost 6 bases, with 13 bases between them. In nucleotides, the CDR3 is TGCGCCAGCAGCATGACTTCTAGTTCCGGGGAGCTGTTTTTT. Protein product: CASSMTSSSGELFF.